The 15 T cell receptor beta chains below all came from one sample that was sequenced in a study of shared clonotypes between healthy human individuals. Profiling relied on immunoSEQ multiplex PCR, and the TCRdb table lists in-frame clones only, not all of them. The data contain roughly 2.6 million clones, approximately 92% of them singletons. Input material: naive CD4+ T cells sorted from blood. Documented subset: CD45RA+ positively selected. These receptors all come from a man younger than 35 in good health.

This chain uses TRBV19 with TRBJ2-1; 7 nucleotides line up with TRBD1. Trimming at V came to 8 bases and at J to 1 base, leaving 11 bases not matched to a gene. The germline CDR1 and CDR2 sequences are LNHDA and SQIVND (reference sequence). This CDR3 is 16 amino acids long. The CDR3 sequence is CASGTVTGVSYNEQFF. The CDR3 coding sequence is TGTGCCAGTGGCACCGTTACAGGGGTTTCCTACAATGAGCAGTTCTTC.

Worth noting for this clone: A junction end diverges from the germline sequence, so it may reflect a read error. This chain joins TRBV7-7 and TRBJ2-2; D not certain. The CDR3 loop spans 13 amino acids. Per germline, CDR1 SSHAT and CDR2 FNYEAQ (reference sequence). CDR3 nucleotides: TGTGCTAGCAGCTTAAATGAACACGGGGAGCTGTTTTTT. Translated, it gives CASSLNEHGELFF.

This clone was observed once. The chain joins TRBV6-5 to TRBJ1-6; 8 nucleotides align to TRBD1. This CDR3 comprises 15 residues. Germline CDR1 and CDR2: MNHEY and SVGAGI. With V trimmed by 5 bases and J by 10 bases, 10 bases remained unmatched. CDR3 DNA sequence: TGTGCCAGCAGTGGTGGGTGGACAGGGTCCTCACCCCTCCACTTT. Its translation is CASSGGWTGSSPLHF.

The V and J genes are TRBV10-1 and TRBJ1-6, with a possible D match to TRBD1 (6 bases). The germline V gene encodes CDR1 WNHNN and CDR2 SYGVQD (reference sequence). This CDR3 is built from 14 residues. Between the trimmed V and J ends, which lost 3 bases and 7 bases, there was a span of 10 bases. CDR3 coding DNA: TGCGCCAGCAGTGAACGGGGGGCGAATTCACCCCTCCACTTT. Its translation: CASSERGANSPLHF.

V gene TRBV5-1 combines with J gene TRBJ2-1; 11 nucleotides line up with TRBD2. The CDR3 consists of 20 residues. Germline CDR1 SGHRS, CDR2 YFSETQ. V lost 2 bases and J lost 0; bases outside the gene matches: 13. The CDR3 DNA reads TGCGCCAGCAGCTTAACTCGGAGGACTAGCGGGTTGAGCTCCTACAATGAGCAGTTCTTC. This translates into CASSLTRRTSGLSSYNEQFF.

This clone was observed once. V is TRBV6-1 and J is TRBJ1-2; D is ambiguous. Looked up from germline, CDR1 is MNHNS and CDR2 is SASEGT. V dropped 2 bases and J dropped 2 bases, with 12 bases sitting between them. The CDR3 has 15 residues. The CDR3 coding sequence is TGTGCCAGCAGTGAAAATGCAGGAAACAACTATGGCTACACCTTC. Translation gives CASSENAGNNYGYTF.

V gene TRBV14 combines with J gene TRBJ2-5; possibly TRBD2 for D (5 bases). Germline CDR1 SGHDN, CDR2 FVKESK. Trimming shortened V by 4 bases and J by 4 bases, and 16 bases separated the two germline ends. The CDR3 extends over 15 amino acids. The CDR3 loop is CASSPERGHRETQYF. In DNA, the CDR3 is TGTGCCAGCAGCCCTGAGAGAGGGCATCGAGAGACCCAGTACTTC.

This chain joins TRBV19 and TRBJ1-4; TRBD1 agrees at 10 bases. The CDR3 spans 15 residues. Germline V lookup: CDR1 LNHDA, CDR2 SQIVND (reference sequence). V was pared by 6 bases and J by 6 bases, with 7 bases of the junction left unmatched. This chain's CDR3 is CASRPTGTGDEKLFF. The CDR3 DNA is TGTGCCAGTAGACCAACCGGGACAGGGGATGAAAAACTGTTTTTT.

J is TRBJ1-4 and V is TRBV5-8; D uncertain. The CDR3 is 18 amino acids. Looked up from germline, CDR1 is SGHTS and CDR2 is YDEGEE. Deletions cut 4 bases from V and 0 bases from J, with 19 bases between. The CDR3 sequence: CASSQGRGGPATNEKLFF. CDR3 in DNA: TGTGCCAGCAGCCAAGGACGGGGTGGGCCTGCAACTAATGAAAAACTGTTTTTT.

The V call is TRBV18, the J call TRBJ1-2; D is undetermined. V was cut by 2 bases and J by 0 bases, with 16 bases left in between. The CDR3 consists of 17 residues. CDR1 and CDR2 from the germline V gene are KGHSH and LQKENI. The CDR3 spells CASSPIPLPLANYGYTF. The CDR3 region has the DNA TGTGCCAGCTCACCAATTCCCTTACCTCTAGCTAACTATGGCTACACCTTC.

This rearrangement joins TRBV6-4 to TRBJ2-7, with 8 bases lining up with TRBD1. V gave up 3 bases and J gave up 7 bases; unmatched junction bases: 11. Germline-derived CDR1 and CDR2 are MRHNA and SNTAGT. This CDR3 has 15 residues. The CDR3 sequence is CASSESQGGLREQYF. In nucleotides, the CDR3 is TGTGCCAGCAGTGAGTCACAGGGGGGATTAAGGGAGCAGTACTTC.

A single count supports this clone. Other nucleotide sequences from this sample produce the same CDR3. V is TRBV10-3 and J is TRBJ1-2; D gene uncertain. Germline-derived CDR1 and CDR2 are ENHRY and SYGVKD. This CDR3 spans 13 amino acids. The germline V and J ends were trimmed by 2 bases and 2 bases, with 6 bases remaining between them. CDR3 amino acids: CAISETDNYGYTF. In DNA, the CDR3 is TGTGCCATCAGTGAGACAGACAACTATGGCTACACCTTC.

The rearrangement joins TRBV19 to TRBJ1-2; no clear D gene. Germline V gives CDR1 LNHDA, CDR2 SQIVND (reference sequence). The CDR3 consists of 14 residues. The germline V and J ends were trimmed by 6 bases and 3 bases, with 14 bases remaining between them. DNA of the CDR3: TGTGCCAGTAGCCGACGTGGGGTCGACTATGGCTACACCTTC. Translating it yields CASSRRGVDYGYTF.

Worth noting for this clone: Other DNA sequences within the sample encode an identical CDR3. V gene TRBV6-6 combines with J gene TRBJ2-2; D is possibly TRBD1 (6 bases). Germline V CDR1 and CDR2: MNHNY, SVGAGI (reference sequence). The CDR3 length is 14 residues. Trimming removed 1 base from V and 5 bases from J, with 8 bases in between. CDR3 amino acids: CASSYLGGTGELFF. CDR3 coding DNA: TGTGCCAGCAGTTACTTAGGGGGAACCGGGGAGCTGTTTTTT.

This clone was found a few times. The chain joins TRBV6-5 to TRBJ2-7; possibly TRBD2 for D (5 bases). The CDR3 length is 13 residues. Germline loops: CDR1 MNHEY, CDR2 SVGAGI. The V and J ends lost 6 bases and 7 bases respectively, with 16 bases between them. CDR3 nucleotides: TGTGCCAGCAGGCCTGGAGGAGTGGGGGAGCAGTACTTC. Amino acid sequence: CASRPGGVGEQYF.